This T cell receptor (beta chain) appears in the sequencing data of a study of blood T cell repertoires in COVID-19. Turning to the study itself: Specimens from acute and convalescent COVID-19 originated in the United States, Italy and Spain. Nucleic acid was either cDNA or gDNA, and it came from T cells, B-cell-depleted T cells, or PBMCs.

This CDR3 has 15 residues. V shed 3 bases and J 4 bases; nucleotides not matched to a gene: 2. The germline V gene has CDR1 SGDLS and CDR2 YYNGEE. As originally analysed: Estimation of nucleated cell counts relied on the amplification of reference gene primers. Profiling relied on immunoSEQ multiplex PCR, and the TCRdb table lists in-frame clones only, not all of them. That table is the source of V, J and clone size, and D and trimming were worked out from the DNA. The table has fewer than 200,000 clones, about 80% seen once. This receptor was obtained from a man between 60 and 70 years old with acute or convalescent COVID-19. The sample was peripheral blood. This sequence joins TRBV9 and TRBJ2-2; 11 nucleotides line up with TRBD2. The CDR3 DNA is TGTGCCAGCAGCGGTAGCGGGGGGGCCACCGGGGAGCTGTTTTTT. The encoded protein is CASSGSGGATGELFF.